The clone carrying this TCR beta chain was seen only a few times. Its matching antigen is unknown. Each CDR3 protein is one row after TCRdb ran MiXCR on the 5' RACE reads. Among approximately 500,000 distinct CDR3 sequences listed, over 9.5% were seen once. This specimen comes from a study of CD8 T cells in ankylosing spondylitis. Study-level points and caveats: Earlier studies detected some motif variants in reactive arthritis synovial fluid and blood. There was reportedly significant enrichment of clones that were disease-linked in matched ankylosing spondylitis synovial fluid. What appeared characteristic of ankylosing spondylitis blood was a TCR beta motif of under 10 highly homologous variants.

The CDR3 is made up of 16 amino acids. The V gene's germline CDR1 is SGHDT and CDR2 YYEEEE. Trimming left V 4 bases short and J 0 bases short, with 16 bases between. Sequenced input: blood, either unsorted or a sorted T cell fraction (not recorded which). This sequence originates from a male donor with ankylosing spondylitis. The V call is TRBV5-6, the J call TRBJ1-1, with D perhaps matching TRBD1 (5 bases). CDR3 coding DNA: TGTGCCAGCAGCCTCGGGGGGGTTAGCATGAACACTGAAGCTTTCTTT. It codes for CASSLGGVSMNTEAFF.